This TCR beta chain was identified during a study of cytomegalovirus exposure and HLA in healthy donors listed by TCRdb under 2017. Background on the whole study: According to a later analysis, the roughly 120 validation repertoires were produced on the same platform as the roughly 600 repertoires of the first cohort. The study was designed to test whether signatures of past pathogen exposure could be identified by cataloging public T cell receptors. Along with the approximately 650-subject first cohort, a separate validation cohort of more than 90 different subjects was used. To predict cytomegalovirus infection status, the study combined high-throughput TCR immunosequencing, statistical association of individual TCRs with disease status, and machine learning. Here is what the overall study found, with its caveats: Most TCR sequences were observed very rarely across donors, whereas some public TCRs were present in many individuals. The study listed 150 to 200 TCR beta chains as associated with cytomegalovirus. A later analysis had no HLA typing for the validation cohort, so co-occurrence there was scored across all 110 or so repertoires. Subsequent analysis determined that TCRs grouped into clusters in the first cohort also showed a tendency toward co-occurrence across the 120 validation repertoires, and 85% to 95% of cluster scores exceeded 0. It was suggested by the authors that the approach could potentially be generalized to other disease states and immunological phenotypes. A few of the identified cytomegalovirus-associated TCR beta chains were confirmed in vitro to be specific for cytomegalovirus antigens. In both the original and validation cohorts, the classifier was reported to diagnose cytomegalovirus status with high specificity and sensitivity.

Comment on this clone: The target of this receptor is not known. No base qualities exist here, and no much larger clone lies one base off it.

From cysteine to phenylalanine, the CDR3 is 17 amino acids long. The kept DNA is CDR3 alone, 51 bases in frame from the first base. Cut back by 1 base and 3 bases, the V and J ends lie 16 bases apart. CDR1 is given as GTSNPN and CDR2 as SVGIG, both from the germline V gene (reference sequence). The donors were included in the validation cohort of 90 to 150 subjects, a group kept apart from the roughly 670-subject first cohort. To prepare the library, the immunoSEQ multiplex PCR assay was applied. In the original analysis: A statistical classification framework was developed to diagnose cytomegalovirus status using the catalog of TCR beta chain sequences. TCRdb limited this immuneACCESS table to in-frame rearrangements with V and J called. A share of clones is missing; checked studies link under half to unresolved V genes, and the rest is unexplained. V, J and clone size were drawn from that table, and D and trimming were deduced from the DNA. The sample records about 350,000 clones, 87% of which are singletons. The ten largest clones take up about 1% of the sample.

Sequencing input: PBMCs. The sequence links TRBV30 to TRBJ2-6, with a tentative D gene TRBD1 over 5 matching bases. This receptor was obtained from a woman between 25 and 40 years old in good health and CMV-seropositive. The DNA is TGTGCCTGGAGTGATAGACAGCCTATGATTGGGGCCAACGTCCTGACTTTC. This sequence encodes CAWSDRQPMIGANVLTF.